The TCR beta chain described here comes from a study of blood T cell repertoires in COVID-19. Study-level background: From the United States, Italy and Spain came samples of acute and convalescent COVID-19. PBMCs, B-cell-depleted T cells, or T cells were the source of the cDNA or gDNA that made up the material.

Per the authors' pipeline: Amplification of reference gene primers was used by the study to estimate nucleated cell counts. Sequencing was performed with immunoSEQ multiplex PCR; in TCRdb, only in-frame clones are kept and a portion is missing. V, J and clone size are those of that table, while D and trimming were read from the DNA. This sample has roughly 260,000 clones, with 82% found just once. CDR3 size: 13 residues. Trimming took 6 bases from V and 1 from J, leaving 10 bases between them. CDR1 KGHSH and CDR2 LQKENI come from the germline V gene. J is TRBJ2-7 and V is TRBV18; TRBD2 might be the D (6 bases). The TCR was taken from a woman younger than 35 with acute or convalescent COVID-19. Sequenced: peripheral blood. The CDR3, as DNA: TGTGCCAGCTCGCAAGGGACTTCCTACGAGCAGTACTTC. It codes for CASSQGTSYEQYF.